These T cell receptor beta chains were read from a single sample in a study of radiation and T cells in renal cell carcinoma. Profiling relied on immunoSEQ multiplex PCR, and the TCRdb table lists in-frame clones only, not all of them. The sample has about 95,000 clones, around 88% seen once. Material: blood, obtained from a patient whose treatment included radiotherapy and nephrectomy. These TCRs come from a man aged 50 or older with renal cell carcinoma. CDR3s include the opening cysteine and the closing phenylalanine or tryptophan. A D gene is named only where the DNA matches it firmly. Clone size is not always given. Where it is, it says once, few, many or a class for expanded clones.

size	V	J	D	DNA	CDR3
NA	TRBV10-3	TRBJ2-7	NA	TGTGCCATCAGTGATCGAGACAGCTCCTACGAGCAGTACTTC	CAISDRDSSYEQYF
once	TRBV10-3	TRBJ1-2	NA	TGTGCCATCAGTGAGCAGGAAGGGGGCTATGGCTACACCTTC	CAISEQEGGYGYTF
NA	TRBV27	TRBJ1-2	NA	TGTGCCAGCAGTTTATCGCTTGGCTATGGCTACACCTTC	CASSLSLGYGYTF
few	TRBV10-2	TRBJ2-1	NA	TGCGCCAGCAGTGAGTACTCGGGGCGGGTCGTCAATGAGCAGTTCTTC	CASSEYSGRVVNEQFF
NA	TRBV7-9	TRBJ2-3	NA	TGTGCCAGCAGCCACCGGGCAAAAACGCAGTATTTT	CASSHRAKTQYF
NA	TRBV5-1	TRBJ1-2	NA	TGCGCCAGCAGCGCGGACGTGGGCATCTATGGCTACACCTTC	CASSADVGIYGYTF
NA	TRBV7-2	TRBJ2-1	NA	TGTGCCAGCAGCTTAGCGGCACCAAACGCCAATGAGCAGTTCTTC	CASSLAAPNANEQFF
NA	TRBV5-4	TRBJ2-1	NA	TGTGCCAGCAGGCGGGATCGAGGCCGGAATGAGCAGTTCTTC	CASRRDRGRNEQFF
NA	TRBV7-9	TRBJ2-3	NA	TGTGCCAGCAGCCCCCCCAGGACAGATCGCACAGATACGCAGTATTTT	CASSPPRTDRTDTQYF
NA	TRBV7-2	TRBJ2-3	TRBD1	TGTGCCAGCAGCCTACAGGGGATACCCACAGATACGCAGTATTTT	CASSLQGIPTDTQYF
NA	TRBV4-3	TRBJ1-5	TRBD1	TGCGCCAGCAGCCAACCCACAGGGGGCAGGGGGAATCAGCCCCAGCATTTT	CASSQPTGGRGNQPQHF
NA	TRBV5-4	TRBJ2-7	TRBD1	TGTGCCAGCAGCGGTTCAGGGACAGGGTCCCGAGAGCAGTACTTC	CASSGSGTGSREQYF
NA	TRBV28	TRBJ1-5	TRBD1	TGTGCCAGCAGCTTGGGGGGTACAGGGGGGATTCAGCCCCAGCATTTT	CASSLGGTGGIQPQHF
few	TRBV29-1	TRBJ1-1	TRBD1	TGCAGTGGAGCGACAGGGTGGGGTGAAGCTTTCTTT	CSGATGWGEAFF
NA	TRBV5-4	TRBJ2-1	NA	TGTGCCAGCAGCCGCAAAGGGTCACAGGACCTATACAATGAGCAGTTCTTC	CASSRKGSQDLYNEQFF
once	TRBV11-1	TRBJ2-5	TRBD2	TGTGCCAGCAGCCCGCGGGAGGAGACCCAGTACTTC	CASSPREETQYF
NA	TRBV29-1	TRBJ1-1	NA	TGCAGCGCCAGTCCCATGAACACTGAAGCTTTCTTT	CSASPMNTEAFF
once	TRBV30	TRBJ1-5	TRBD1	TGTGCCTGGAGTGGTCATCCGGGACAGGGCAACCAGCCCCAGCATTTT	CAWSGHPGQGNQPQHF
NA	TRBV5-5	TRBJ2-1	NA	TGTGCCAGCAGCTTGTCATCAGGCATCGTATCCTACAATGAGCAGTTCTTC	CASSLSSGIVSYNEQFF
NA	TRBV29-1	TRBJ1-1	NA	TGCAGCGTTGAGTTGGGGATGGGGGGTCTTGAAGCTTTCTTT	CSVELGMGGLEAFF
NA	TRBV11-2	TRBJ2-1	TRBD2	TGTGCCAGCAGCTTAGATGCCGCAGCGGGAGCCCCCAATGAGCAGTTCTTC	CASSLDAAAGAPNEQFF
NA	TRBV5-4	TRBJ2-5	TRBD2	TGTGCCAGCAGCTTGATCGGAAGCGGGGGGAAACAAGAGACCCAGTACTTC	CASSLIGSGGKQETQYF
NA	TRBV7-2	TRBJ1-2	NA	TGTGCCAGCAGCTTAGGAGGGGTCTATGGCTACACCTTC	CASSLGGVYGYTF
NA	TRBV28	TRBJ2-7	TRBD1	TGTGCCAGCACCCCGGGACAGTTCTACGAGCAGTACTTC	CASTPGQFYEQYF
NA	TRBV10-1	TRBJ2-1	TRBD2	TGCGCCAGCAGTGAAGGGACTACCAGAGATGAGCAGTTCTTC	CASSEGTTRDEQFF
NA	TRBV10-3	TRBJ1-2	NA	TGTGCCACCCTATCGGTCCCCGCAAACTATGGCTACACCTTC	CATLSVPANYGYTF
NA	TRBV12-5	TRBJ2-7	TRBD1	TGTGCTAGTGGTCCCACCGGCGGGACAGGGCAGGACGAGCAGTACTTC	CASGPTGGTGQDEQYF
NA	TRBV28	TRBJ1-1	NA	TGTGCCAGCAGTTATGGGAACGGTGAAGCTTTCTTT	CASSYGNGEAFF
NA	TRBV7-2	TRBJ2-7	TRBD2	TGTGCCAGCAGCTGGCGGACTAGCGGCTACGAGCAGTACTTC	CASSWRTSGYEQYF
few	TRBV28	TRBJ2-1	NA	TGTGCCAGCAGTCTCCCGGACTTTTCTAATGAGCAGTTCTTC	CASSLPDFSNEQFF
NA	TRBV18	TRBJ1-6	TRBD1	TGTGCCAGCTCACCAGGGACAGGGGGCCTTAATTCACCCCTCCACTTT	CASSPGTGGLNSPLHF